The 3 T cell receptor beta chains presented below share a single source sample, sequenced in a study of T cells in Graves' hyperthyroidism and ophthalmopathy. Using RNA transcripts as the source, TCR beta CDR3 regions were amplified. In the first-round RT-PCR of the TCR CDR3, the HTBI primer set was used. In TCRdb, the multiplex PCR reads were re-called with MiXCR into one record per CDR3 protein. The sample yields about 370,000 distinct CDR3 sequences, about 16% seen once. The sequenced sample consisted of blood. These receptors were collected from a woman aged 60 to 75 with Graves' ophthalmopathy.

This chain connects TRBV12-3 or TRBV12-4 to TRBJ1-2; 10 nucleotides align to TRBD1. The CDR3 sequence is 13 residues long. V was pared by 6 bases and J by 7 bases, with 5 bases of the junction left unmatched. Written as DNA, the CDR3 is TGTGCCAGCAGAAGAGACAGGGGGCCTGGCTACACCTTC. Residues: CASRRDRGPGYTF.

This clonotype was counted ten times or more. The chain employs TRBV28 and TRBJ1-1, with a weak D call TRBD1 (6 bases). CDR1 and CDR2 (germline): MDHEN, SYDVKM. The CDR3 has 14 amino acids. Trimming stripped 6 bases from V and 5 bases from J, with 16 bases between. CDR3 in DNA: TGTGCCAGCAGCAAAACGAACAGGGAGACTGAAGCTTTCTTT. Translation: CASSKTNRETEAFF.

This clonotype occurred many times. This chain joins TRBV3-1 and TRBJ2-1; possibly TRBD1 or TRBD2 for D (6 bases each). This CDR3 spans 15 amino acids. Between the trimmed V and J ends, which lost 4 bases and 8 bases, there was a span of 18 bases. Germline V gives CDR1 LGHDT, CDR2 YNNKEL (reference sequence). CDR3 bases: TGTGCCAGCAGCCTCCCACGGGGGCCTAAAGATGAGCAGTTCTTC. Residues: CASSLPRGPKDEQFF.